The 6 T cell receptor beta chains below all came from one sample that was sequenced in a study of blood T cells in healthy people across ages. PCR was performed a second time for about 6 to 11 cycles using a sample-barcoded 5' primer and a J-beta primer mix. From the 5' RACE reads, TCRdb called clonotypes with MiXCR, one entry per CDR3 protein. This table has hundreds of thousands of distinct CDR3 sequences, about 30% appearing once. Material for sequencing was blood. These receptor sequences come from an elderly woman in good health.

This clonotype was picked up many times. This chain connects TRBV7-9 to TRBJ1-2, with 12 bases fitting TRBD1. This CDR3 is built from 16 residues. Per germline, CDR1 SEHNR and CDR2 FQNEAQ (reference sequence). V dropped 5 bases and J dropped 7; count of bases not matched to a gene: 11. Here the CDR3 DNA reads TGTGCCAGCAGCCCCTCTTTCGGGACAGGGGGCAGTGGCTACACCTTC. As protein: CASSPSFGTGGSGYTF.

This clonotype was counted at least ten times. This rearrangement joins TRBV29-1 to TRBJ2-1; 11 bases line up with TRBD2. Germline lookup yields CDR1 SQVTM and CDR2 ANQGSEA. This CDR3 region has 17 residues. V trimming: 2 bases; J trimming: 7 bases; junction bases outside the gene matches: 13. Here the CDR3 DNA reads TGCAGCGTTGAACACCTCGGTAGCGGGGGGGCCGGAAATGAGCAGTTCTTC. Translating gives CSVEHLGSGGAGNEQFF.

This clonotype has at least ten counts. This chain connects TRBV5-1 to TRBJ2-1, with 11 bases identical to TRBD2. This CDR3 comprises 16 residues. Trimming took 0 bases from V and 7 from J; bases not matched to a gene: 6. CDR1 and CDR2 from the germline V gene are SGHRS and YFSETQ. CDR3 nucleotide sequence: TGCGCCAGCAGCTTGGCCCTTAGCGGGGGGGCGAATGAGCAGTTCTTC. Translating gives CASSLALSGGANEQFF.

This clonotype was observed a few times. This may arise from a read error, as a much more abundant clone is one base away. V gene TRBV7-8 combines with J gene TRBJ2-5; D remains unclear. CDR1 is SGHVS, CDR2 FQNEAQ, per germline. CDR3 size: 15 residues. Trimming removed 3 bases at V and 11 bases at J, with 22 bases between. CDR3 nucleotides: TGTGCCAGCAGCTTTCGCCCAGGTGATTACAATGAGCAGTACTTC. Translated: CASSFRPGDYNEQYF.

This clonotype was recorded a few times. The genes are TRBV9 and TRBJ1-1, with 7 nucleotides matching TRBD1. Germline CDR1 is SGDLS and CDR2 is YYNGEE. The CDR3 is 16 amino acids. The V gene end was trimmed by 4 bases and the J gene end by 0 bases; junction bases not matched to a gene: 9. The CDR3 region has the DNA TGTGCCAGCAGCCCGTATTTGGGACAGCTGAACACTGAAGCTTTCTTT. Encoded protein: CASSPYLGQLNTEAFF.

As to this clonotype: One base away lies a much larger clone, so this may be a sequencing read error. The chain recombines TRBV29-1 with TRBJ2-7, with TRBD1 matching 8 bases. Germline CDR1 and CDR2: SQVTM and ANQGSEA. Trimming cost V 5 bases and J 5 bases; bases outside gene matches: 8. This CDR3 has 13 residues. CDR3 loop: CSVRTRGPHEQYF. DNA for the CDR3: TGCAGCGTTCGTACCAGGGGGCCACACGAGCAGTACTTC.